Below, 31 T cell receptor beta chains from the same sample are listed, as sequenced in a study of T cell responses to AZD1222 COVID-19 vaccine (dated by TCRdb to 2020 to 2023). The library came from the immunoSEQ multiplex PCR assay. Drawn from immuneACCESS, this table holds only the in-frame rearrangements with V and J called that TCRdb kept. Clones are partly lost; checked studies trace under half to an unresolved V gene and leave the rest unexplained. This sample gives about 150,000 clones in total; 90% of them show up just once. The leading ten clones occupy approximately 17% of the sample. According to the study, the label for this sample's time point signals: baseline before first vaccination. The sample in question was peripheral blood, obtained on day 0 of AZD1222 vaccination. These receptors originate from an adult in good health.

The chain employs TRBV4-1 and TRBJ1-6; 11 bases fit TRBD1. J gave up 9 bases and V 7 bases, and 11 bases lay outside the gene matches. Per germline, CDR1 MGHRA and CDR2 YSYEKL. This CDR3 spans 16 amino acids. The CDR3 nucleotides read TGCGCCAGCACCGATGGACAGGGGGCTCGAGTTTCACCCCTCCACTTT. This sequence encodes CASTDGQGARVSPLHF.

The chain has TRBV9 and TRBJ1-5, with D tentatively TRBD1 (6 bases). The CDR3 is 15 residues long. Germline V CDR1 and CDR2: SGDLS, YYNGEE. V dropped 3 bases and J dropped 5 bases, with 15 bases sitting between them. For the CDR3, the DNA is TGTGCCAGCAGCGCCGTACAGGGCGCCGATCAGCCCCAGCATTTT. Its translation: CASSAVQGADQPQHF.

The chain links TRBV5-1 to TRBJ2-2, with D unclear. Germline V lookup: CDR1 SGHRS, CDR2 YFSETQ. The germline V and J ends were trimmed by 0 bases and 0 bases, with 6 bases remaining between them. The CDR3 has 15 residues. CDR3 amino acids: CASSLEWSNTGELFF. The CDR3 DNA reads as TGCGCCAGCAGCTTGGAGTGGTCGAACACCGGGGAGCTGTTTTTT.

The chain links TRBV9 to TRBJ1-2; possibly TRBD1 for D (6 bases). V lost 3 bases and J lost 0, with 15 bases in between. The germline gives CDR1 SGDLS, CDR2 YYNGEE. The CDR3 consists of 16 residues. The CDR3, as DNA: TGTGCCAGCAGCGAGGGGGGGAGAGGCACTAACTATGGCTACACCTTC. It encodes CASSEGGRGTNYGYTF.

The chain uses TRBV6-6 and TRBJ2-4; D might be TRBD1 (6 bases). V dropped 8 bases and J dropped 8 bases, with 19 bases sitting between them. Per the germline V gene, CDR1 is MNHNY and CDR2 is SVGAGI (reference sequence). The CDR3 runs 14 residues. CDR3 bases: TGTGCCAGCCGCCCACATTTGGACAGTCACATTCAGTACTTC. Protein product: CASRPHLDSHIQYF.

The chain combines TRBV12-3 or TRBV12-4 with TRBJ2-7; 7 bases fit TRBD1. After removal of 5 bases from V and 3 bases from J, the junction contained 1 base not matched to a gene. The CDR3 extends over 12 amino acids. The CDR3 bases are TGTGCCAGCAGTGCAGGGGGCTACGAGCAGTACTTC. It encodes CASSAGGYEQYF.

This clone showed up just once. The V gene is TRBV25-1, the J gene TRBJ1-1; perhaps TRBD1 as D (6 bases). V was pared by 4 bases and J by 2 bases, with 8 bases between. Germline V gene data show CDR1 as MGHDK and CDR2 as SYGVNS. This CDR3 has 13 amino acids. CDR3 residues: CASSVQGNTEAFF. The CDR3 DNA follows: TGTGCCAGCAGTGTACAGGGTAACACTGAAGCTTTCTTT.

This sequence joins TRBV30 and TRBJ2-3, with TRBD2 identical over 7 bases. V was pared by 5 bases and J by 2 bases, with 13 bases of the junction left unmatched. The CDR3 totals 16 residues. Germline assignment: CDR1 GTSNPN and CDR2 SVGIG (reference sequence). The CDR3 DNA reads TGTGCCTGGGAGTTGGGACGGGGGGTGGACACAGATACGCAGTATTTT. Protein sequence: CAWELGRGVDTDTQYF. Together with reference TRBV30 and TRBJ2-3, the CDR3 gives the full variable domain: SQTIHQWPATLVQPVGSPLSLECTVEGTSNPNLYWYRQAAGRGLQLLFYSVGIGQISSEVPQNLSASRPQDRQFILSSKKLLLSDSGFYLCAWELGRGVDTDTQYFGPGTRLTVL.

The gene calls are TRBV5-5 and TRBJ2-2; D is possibly TRBD1 (6 bases). The CDR3 sequence is 16 residues long. Trimming left V 2 bases short and J 1 base short, with 12 bases between. Germline V gene lookup returns CDR1 SGHKS and CDR2 YYEKEE (reference sequence). DNA of the CDR3: TGTGCCAGCAGCTTTTACCCGGGACAGAACACCGGGGAGCTGTTTTTT. Translated: CASSFYPGQNTGELFF.

This chain uses TRBV4-1 with TRBJ2-7, with no clear D. CDR3 length equals 14 residues. Between the trimmed V and J ends, which lost 0 bases and 6 bases, there was a span of 12 bases. Looked up from germline, CDR1 is MGHRA and CDR2 is YSYEKL. Written as DNA, the CDR3 is TGCGCCAGCAGCCAAGATGTATGGCTAGGCGAGCAGTACTTC. Its translation is CASSQDVWLGEQYF.

This chain links TRBV30 with TRBJ1-5, with a tentative D call TRBD1 (5 bases). The ends were cut back, 2 bases at V and 9 bases at J, with 14 bases in the middle. Germline CDR1 is GTSNPN and CDR2 is SVGIG (reference sequence). The CDR3 has 13 residues. The CDR3 loop is CAWSSRPGGPQHF. The DNA for the CDR3 is TGTGCCTGGAGTTCGAGGCCCGGGGGGCCCCAGCATTTT.

V usage is TRBV10-2 and J usage is TRBJ2-7; D is possibly TRBD1 (6 bases). CDR3 length: 12 residues. V was clipped by 4 bases and J by 5 bases, with 9 bases between them. CDR1 is WSHSY and CDR2 is SAAADI in the germline V gene. The CDR3 bases are TGCGCCAGCAGTGTACAGGGCCACGAGCAGTACTTC. Translating it yields CASSVQGHEQYF.

The chain links TRBV3-1 (or the pseudogene TRBV3-2) to TRBJ2-7; D gene uncertain. CDR3 length: 14 residues. Per germline, CDR1 LGHDT and CDR2 YNNKEL (reference sequence). Trimming shortened V by 11 bases and J by 2 bases, and 19 bases separated the two germline ends. The CDR3 DNA reads TGTGCCCTCATCACCGGAGACTCAGCCTACGAGCAGTACTTC. Translating gives CALITGDSAYEQYF.

The rearrangement joins TRBV19 to TRBJ1-2, with no clear D. V gave up 5 bases and J gave up 7 bases, with 11 bases separating them. There are 12 residues in the CDR3. Germline loops: CDR1 LNHDA, CDR2 SQIVND (reference sequence). The CDR3 DNA is TGTGCCAGTAGTTGGAAGGCGGGTGGCTACACCTTC. This sequence encodes CASSWKAGGYTF.

The chain employs TRBV5-6 and TRBJ1-2, with 7 bases fitting TRBD1. V lost 3 bases and J lost 7; bases outside the gene matches: 24. This CDR3 comprises 19 residues. Germline-derived CDR1 and CDR2 are SGHDT and YYEEEE. For the CDR3, the DNA is TGTGCCAGCAGCTCTGGACCACATATGACAGGGATATCCCCTTTTGGCTACACCTTC. It yields the protein CASSSGPHMTGISPFGYTF.

The CDR3 region has the DNA TGCGCCAGCAGCTTGTATAAGGGGCCAGGAGTGAACACTGAAGCTTTCTTT. This codes for CASSLYKGPGVNTEAFF. This chain connects TRBV5-1 to TRBJ1-1; a possible D gene is TRBD1 (5 bases). Between the trimmed V and J ends, which lost 1 base and 0 bases, there was a span of 16 bases. CDR1 is SGHRS and CDR2 is YFSETQ in the germline V gene. This CDR3 contains 17 residues.

The chain links TRBV7-3 to TRBJ2-1; D possibly corresponds to TRBD2 (5 bases). V was cut by 3 bases and J by 10 bases, with 25 bases left in between. The CDR3 runs to 17 residues. Germline V gene sequence: CDR1 SGHTA, CDR2 FQGTGA. CDR3 DNA: TGTGCCAGCAGCTTGGGCCCGAATGGACTTCAAAGCCAGGAGCAGTTCTTC. Its translation: CASSLGPNGLQSQEQFF.

This clone has just one count. The CDR3 sequence is CASSSGGTALEEKLFF. The CDR3 DNA sequence: TGTGCCAGCAGTTCCGGCGGCACAGCGTTGGAAGAAAAACTGTTTTTT. The chain recombines TRBV28 with TRBJ1-4; D uncertain. Per germline, CDR1 MDHEN and CDR2 SYDVKM. V lost 4 bases and J 8 bases, leaving 20 bases between the germline ends. This CDR3 is 16 amino acids long.

This chain links TRBV2 with TRBJ1-5; 8 positions match TRBD1. V lost 4 bases, J lost 6 bases, and 2 bases stayed unmatched. The CDR3 sequence is 13 residues long. The germline gives CDR1 SNHLY, CDR2 FYNNEI. The CDR3 sequence is CASSAGGIQPQHF. CDR3 nucleotide sequence: TGTGCCAGCAGTGCAGGGGGCATTCAGCCCCAGCATTTT.

The CDR3 DNA sequence: TGTGCCAGCAGTGAAGCAAAGGGATCCGGGGGGACAGAGTATGGCTACACCTTC. Protein product: CASSEAKGSGGTEYGYTF. This chain links TRBV6-1 with TRBJ1-2, with TRBD1 matching 7 bases. Losses at the gene ends were 0 bases for V and 5 bases for J; bases not matched to a gene: 15. The CDR3 totals 18 residues. Germline V CDR1 and CDR2: MNHNS, SASEGT.

This rearrangement joins TRBV7-9 to TRBJ2-7; tentative D call: TRBD2 (7 bases). Germline V gene lookup returns CDR1 SEHNR and CDR2 FQNEAQ (reference sequence). This CDR3 comprises 14 residues. V was shortened by 3 bases and J by 5 bases, with 14 bases between the two germline ends. The CDR3: CASSLRGGADEQYF. The CDR3 DNA reads TGTGCCAGCAGCTTGCGTGGGGGGGCGGACGAGCAGTACTTC.

V and J are TRBV7-2 and TRBJ1-4; no reliable D call. The germline CDR1 and CDR2 sequences are SGHTA and FQGNSA. This CDR3 comprises 15 residues. V lost 5 bases and J 0 bases, leaving 10 bases between the germline ends. The CDR3 reads CASSPRNPTNEKLFF. As DNA, the CDR3 is TGTGCCAGCAGCCCCCGGAACCCAACTAATGAAAAACTGTTTTTT.

DNA of the CDR3: TGTGCCAGCAGTATGGACTTCAATGAGCAGTTCTTC. Amino acids: CASSMDFNEQFF. The chain couples TRBV6-5 to TRBJ2-1; tentative D call: TRBD2 (5 bases). The germline V gene encodes CDR1 MNHEY and CDR2 SVGAGI. The CDR3 runs to 12 residues. V was trimmed by 5 bases and J by 6 bases, leaving 8 bases between them.

V usage is TRBV29-1 and J usage is TRBJ2-3, with a weak D call TRBD2 (6 bases). Germline CDR1 reads SQVTM; CDR2 reads ANQGSEA. V was clipped by 4 bases and J by 6 bases, with 14 bases between them. The CDR3 loop spans 13 amino acids. The CDR3 region is CSVGLGGTDTQYF. In DNA, the CDR3 is TGCAGCGTTGGGTTGGGAGGAACTGATACGCAGTATTTT.

This clone was recorded only once. The junction departs from germline at one end; a sequencing error may be responsible. The rearrangement links TRBV7-7 to TRBJ1-5; 7 nucleotides match TRBD1. Germline loops: CDR1 SSHAT, CDR2 FNYEAQ (reference sequence). The CDR3 contains 19 residues. As DNA, the CDR3 is TGTGCTAGCAGCTTACGACGGGACAGAGGGGGGTTGAGGGATCAGCCCCAGCATTTT. It is translated as CASSLRRDRGGLRDQPQHF.

This chain uses TRBV19 with TRBJ1-4; D might be TRBD1 (5 bases). Germline-derived CDR1 and CDR2 are LNHDA and SQIVND (reference sequence). The CDR3 spans 14 residues. Trimming removed 6 bases at V and 6 bases at J, with 14 bases between. CDR3 sequence: CASRSGTRHEKLFF. In nucleotides, the CDR3 is TGTGCCAGTAGATCCGGGACCAGACATGAAAAACTGTTTTTT.

Only a few counts were recorded for this clone. CDR3 sequence (DNA): TGCGCCAGCAGCCCCGGGGCGGTCGGAAACTATGGCTACACCTTC. This sequence encodes CASSPGAVGNYGYTF. V gene TRBV4-1 combines with J gene TRBJ1-2, with a weak D call TRBD1 (5 bases). The CDR3 sequence is 15 residues long. V lost 4 bases and J 2 bases, leaving 14 bases between the germline ends. Germline V gene sequence: CDR1 MGHRA, CDR2 YSYEKL.

The chain carries TRBV6-5 and TRBJ2-3; 8 bases agree with TRBD2. CDR3 size: 16 residues. V was clipped by 4 bases and J by 7 bases; unmatched bases: 13. Germline CDR1 is MNHEY and CDR2 is SVGAGI. CDR3 region: CASSSPGLGIGNTQYF. The CDR3 region has the DNA TGTGCCAGCAGTTCACCGGGACTAGGAATAGGCAATACGCAGTATTTT.

This sequence joins TRBV6-5 and TRBJ1-2, with D possibly matching TRBD1 (6 bases). This CDR3 is built from 13 residues. CDR1 is MNHEY and CDR2 is SVGAGI in the germline V gene. V gave up 6 bases and J gave up 6 bases, with 14 bases separating them. The CDR3 sequence is CASSAGTTHGYTF. For the CDR3, the DNA is TGTGCCAGCAGCGCCGGGACAACTCATGGCTACACCTTC.

J is TRBJ1-2 and V is TRBV20-1, with a possible D match to TRBD1 (5 bases). CDR1 is DFQATT and CDR2 is SNEGSKA in the germline V gene (reference sequence). V lost 5 bases, J lost 8 bases, and 12 bases lay in between. This CDR3 contains 11 residues. The CDR3 sequence is CSAADRVGYTF. The CDR3, as DNA: TGCAGTGCTGCCGACAGAGTAGGCTACACCTTC.

This clone was counted between two and nine times. The V gene is TRBV5-4, the J gene TRBJ1-2, with 7 bases matching TRBD1. V was pared by 0 bases and J by 5 bases, with 10 bases of the junction left unmatched. Germline CDR1 SGHNT, CDR2 YYREEE (reference sequence). CDR3 length: 16 residues. CDR3 bases: TGTGCCAGCAGCTTGGCCTGGGGGACAGCGATTTATGGCTACACCTTC. Translation: CASSLAWGTAIYGYTF.